Presented here are 26 T cell receptor beta chains from one specimen sequenced in a study of cytomegalovirus exposure and HLA in healthy donors. PCR involved 60 Vbeta and 13 Jbeta primers. TCRdb's copy holds only in-frame clones and misses some; the assay was immunoSEQ multiplex PCR. The table has about 100,000 clones, roughly 78% seen once. Sequenced: PBMCs. The receptors come from a woman aged 55-69 years in good health and CMV-seronegative.

The chain links TRBV30 to TRBJ1-4; maybe TRBD1 (5 bases). The CDR3 is made up of 13 amino acids. Germline CDR1 GTSNPN, CDR2 SVGIG (reference sequence). Trimming took off 5 bases at V and 5 bases at J, with 12 bases between the two ends. CDR3 coding DNA: TGTGCCTGGTTAGGACAAGAAAATGAAAAACTGTTTTTT. It codes for CAWLGQENEKLFF.

The chain is built from TRBV5-1 and TRBJ2-7; D may be TRBD2 (5 bases). The CDR3 runs 14 residues. Between the trimmed V and J ends, which lost 4 bases and 0 bases, there was a span of 11 bases. Germline CDR1 is SGHRS and CDR2 is YFSETQ. In DNA, the CDR3 is TGCGCCAGCAGCGGATCGGGATACTCCTACGAGCAGTACTTC. Its protein is CASSGSGYSYEQYF.

The chain has TRBV27 and TRBJ1-5; 8 nucleotides line up with TRBD1. With 8 bases clipped from V and 6 bases from J, the junction kept 6 bases outside the gene matches. The germline V gene encodes CDR1 MNHEY and CDR2 SMNVEV (reference sequence). This CDR3 spans 13 amino acids. The CDR3 sequence is CASAWTGTQPQHF. As DNA, the CDR3 is TGTGCCAGCGCTTGGACAGGGACTCAGCCCCAGCATTTT.

This clone was counted once. V gene TRBV28 combines with J gene TRBJ2-7; D unclear. Germline CDR1 and CDR2: MDHEN and SYDVKM. CDR3 length equals 12 residues. V lost 8 bases, J lost 2 bases, and 10 bases lay in between. The CDR3 protein is CASGPSAYEQYF. The DNA of the CDR3 is TGTGCCAGCGGTCCCAGCGCCTACGAGCAGTACTTC.

This clone has just a few counts. The rearrangement joins TRBV6-5 to TRBJ1-6; D might be TRBD1 (5 bases). Looked up from germline, CDR1 is MNHEY and CDR2 is SVGAGI. The V gene lost 6 bases and the J gene lost 5 bases, with 14 bases spanning the gap. CDR3 length equals 15 residues. In DNA, the CDR3 is TGTGCCAGCAGACCAGCTGCGACAGATAATTCACCCCTCCACTTT. Its protein product is CASRPAATDNSPLHF.

The chain has TRBV10-3 and TRBJ2-5; the D gene is possibly TRBD1 (6 bases). The CDR3 length is 12 residues. The V end lost 6 bases, the J end lost 4 bases, and 9 bases lay between the germline ends. Germline CDR1 is ENHRY and CDR2 is SYGVKD. This CDR3 is CAISPDRETQYF. The CDR3 DNA reads as TGTGCCATCAGCCCGGACAGAGAGACCCAGTACTTC.

This sequence joins TRBV5-1 and TRBJ2-1; TRBD1 is a possible D gene (6 bases). The CDR3 covers 16 residues. Trimming shortened V by 0 bases and J by 3 bases, and 13 bases separated the two germline ends. Germline V gene sequence: CDR1 SGHRS, CDR2 YFSETQ. In DNA form, the CDR3 reads TGCGCCAGCAGCTTGGAGGGACAAGGGGGCTACAATGAGCAGTTCTTC. It is translated as CASSLEGQGGYNEQFF.

The rearrangement joins TRBV7-9 to TRBJ2-2; D gene ambiguous. There are 15 residues in the CDR3. The germline V gene has CDR1 SEHNR and CDR2 FQNEAQ (reference sequence). The V gene lost 2 bases and the J gene lost 5 bases, with 12 bases spanning the gap. The CDR3, as DNA: TGTGCCAGCAGCTTATCCAGGTTCCCAACCGGGGAGCTGTTTTTT. Protein: CASSLSRFPTGELFF.

V is TRBV30 and J is TRBJ2-7; no firm D call. The germline CDR1 and CDR2 sequences are GTSNPN and SVGIG (reference sequence). Trimming took 2 bases from V and 11 from J, leaving 16 bases between them. The CDR3 is 12 residues long. In nucleotides, the CDR3 is TGTGCCTGGAGTACTACCTCGGTTGTTAAGTACTTC. Residues: CAWSTTSVVKYF.

This rearrangement joins TRBV7-9 to TRBJ1-5, with TRBD1 as a possible D gene (5 bases). V was cut by 3 bases and J by 2 bases, with 11 bases left in between. Germline V gives CDR1 SEHNR, CDR2 FQNEAQ (reference sequence). The CDR3 is 15 residues long. The CDR3 nucleotides read TGTGCCAGCAGCTTCGGCGACAGAGGCAATCAGCCCCAGCATTTT. Translation gives CASSFGDRGNQPQHF.

This sequence joins TRBV4-3 and TRBJ2-6; D perhaps matches TRBD1 (6 bases). The CDR3 covers 16 residues. The germline gives CDR1 LGHNA, CDR2 YSLEER. Deletions cut 1 base from V and 1 base from J, with 8 bases between. CDR3 bases: TGCGCCAGCAGCCAAGTTAGGGGGTCTGGGGCCAACGTCCTGACTTTC. The encoded protein is CASSQVRGSGANVLTF.

The chain employs TRBV6-1 and TRBJ1-4; D is unresolved. Looked up from germline, CDR1 is MNHNS and CDR2 is SASEGT. The CDR3 extends over 14 amino acids. V was cut by 6 bases and J by 0 bases, with 8 bases left in between. The CDR3 sequence is CASREGTTNEKLFF. Written as DNA, the CDR3 is TGTGCCAGCAGGGAGGGAACAACTAATGAAAAACTGTTTTTT.

This rearrangement joins TRBV19 to TRBJ1-2; TRBD1 matches at 7 bases. CDR1 and CDR2 from the germline V gene are LNHDA and SQIVND (reference sequence). With 5 bases clipped from V and 4 bases from J, the junction kept 22 bases outside the gene matches. This CDR3 has 19 residues. The CDR3 bases are TGTGCCAGTAGTGTCTCACCTCCCGGGACAGCCTCCTTCACCTATGGCTACACCTTC. It yields the protein CASSVSPPGTASFTYGYTF.

The rearrangement links TRBV7-9 to TRBJ2-7; 13 bases agree with TRBD2. The CDR3 runs 15 residues. Germline V CDR1 and CDR2: SEHNR, FQNEAQ (reference sequence). V lost 0 bases to trimming and J lost 5 bases; unmatched junction nucleotides: 1. The CDR3 sequence: CASSLAGTSGNEQYF. CDR3 in DNA: TGTGCCAGCAGCTTAGCCGGGACTAGCGGGAACGAGCAGTACTTC.

This chain uses TRBV5-1 with TRBJ1-4; 8 nucleotides line up with TRBD1. The V segment lost 4 bases and the J segment 8 bases; nucleotides outside the gene matches: 7. Germline CDR1 and CDR2: SGHRS and YFSETQ. The CDR3 runs 14 residues. The CDR3, as DNA: TGCGCCAGCAGCCCCGACAGGGGTGGCGAAAAACTGTTTTTT. Translation gives CASSPDRGGEKLFF.

The chain recombines TRBV9 with TRBJ2-3; 9 nucleotides align to TRBD2. Germline V gives CDR1 SGDLS, CDR2 YYNGEE. The CDR3 is made up of 15 amino acids. J was trimmed by 0 bases and V by 3 bases; bases with no gene match: 2. CDR3 nucleotide sequence: TGTGCCAGCAGCGCTAGCGGGACTAGCACAGATACGCAGTATTTT. This sequence encodes CASSASGTSTDTQYF. Full variable domain (missing parts from reference TRBV9 and TRBJ2-3): DSGVTQTPKHLITATGQRVTLRCSPRSGDLSVYWYQQSLDQGLQFLIQYYNGEERAKGNILERFSAQQFPDLHSELNLSSLELGDSALYFCASSASGTSTDTQYFGPGTRLTVL.

The rearrangement joins TRBV4-1 to TRBJ2-7; weak D call: TRBD1 (6 bases). The length of the CDR3 is 13 residues. Germline CDR1 MGHRA, CDR2 YSYEKL. V lost 3 bases to trimming and J lost 6 bases, with 12 bases between them. The CDR3 region has the DNA TGCGCCAGCAGCCAGCCCAGGGGTCCCGAGCAGTACTTC. It translates to CASSQPRGPEQYF.

The CDR3 sequence: CASSLDFQETQYF. The CDR3 DNA follows: TGTGCCAGCAGTTTGGACTTCCAAGAGACCCAGTACTTC. The chain couples TRBV6-6 to TRBJ2-5; maybe TRBD2 (5 bases). Trimming left V 4 bases short and J 1 base short, with 7 bases between. CDR1 MNHNY and CDR2 SVGAGI come from the germline V gene (reference sequence). This CDR3 is built from 13 residues.

The gene calls are TRBV2 and TRBJ2-5; D might be TRBD1 (5 bases). Looked up from germline, CDR1 is SNHLY and CDR2 is FYNNEI. The CDR3 loop spans 16 amino acids. Trimming left V 1 base short and J 5 bases short, with 17 bases between. This chain's CDR3 is CASSEDGPAPGETQYF. The DNA for the CDR3 is TGTGCCAGCAGTGAAGACGGACCGGCACCAGGGGAGACCCAGTACTTC. Drawing the rest from reference TRBV2 and TRBJ2-5, the complete variable domain is EPEVTQTPSHQVTQMGQEVILRCVPISNHLYFYWYRQILGQKVEFLVSFYNNEISEKSEIFDDQFSVERPDGSNFTLKIRSTKLEDSAMYFCASSEDGPAPGETQYFGPGTRLLVL.

CDR3 DNA sequence: TGTGCCAGCAGTCCGGACAGGGGATTTTATGGCTACACCTTC. Its translation is CASSPDRGFYGYTF. The V gene is TRBV2, the J gene TRBJ1-2; 9 bases line up with TRBD1. The CDR3 has 14 amino acids. Germline loops: CDR1 SNHLY, CDR2 FYNNEI. V gave up 5 bases and J gave up 5 bases; unmatched junction bases: 6.

The chain's CDR3 is CAITGSYNEQFF. CDR3 coding DNA: TGTGCCATCACCGGCTCCTACAATGAGCAGTTCTTC. The rearrangement uses TRBV10-3 and TRBJ2-1; D not resolved. CDR3 length: 12 residues. V was shortened by 7 bases and J by 0 bases, with 4 bases between the two germline ends. Germline loops: CDR1 ENHRY, CDR2 SYGVKD.

This chain uses TRBV9 with TRBJ2-3; TRBD2 matches at 8 bases. There are 19 residues in the CDR3. The V segment lost 3 bases and the J segment 0 bases; nucleotides outside the gene matches: 15. In germline, CDR1 is SGDLS, CDR2 YYNGEE. CDR3 sequence: CASSATNRGGLSSTDTQYF. CDR3 bases: TGTGCCAGCAGCGCCACTAACCGGGGGGGTCTGTCTAGCACAGATACGCAGTATTTT.

The gene calls are TRBV7-2 and TRBJ2-1; the match to TRBD2 covers 7 bases. The V and J ends lost 1 base and 0 bases, in that order; junction bases with no gene match: 3. Germline V gene sequence: CDR1 SGHTA, CDR2 FQGNSA. The CDR3 covers 16 residues. Here the CDR3 reads CASSLVGGSSYNEQFF. CDR3 in DNA: TGTGCCAGCAGCTTAGTGGGGGGGAGCTCCTACAATGAGCAGTTCTTC.

This clone was seen more than once but under ten times. The chain is built from TRBV9 and TRBJ1-2; no clear D gene. V lost 3 bases and J 4 bases, leaving 7 bases between the germline ends. Germline values: CDR1 SGDLS, CDR2 YYNGEE. The CDR3 is 12 residues long. The CDR3 here is CASSAGLYGYTF. DNA for the CDR3: TGTGCCAGCAGCGCCGGACTCTATGGCTACACCTTC.

The chain is built from TRBV7-2 and TRBJ1-1; 7 positions agree with TRBD1. The CDR3 has 15 residues. Trimming removed 1 base from V and 0 bases from J; junction bases left unmatched: 2. Germline V gives CDR1 SGHTA, CDR2 FQGNSA. CDR3: CASSLGTGLNTEAFF. The CDR3 DNA sequence: TGTGCCAGCAGCTTAGGGACAGGTCTGAACACTGAAGCTTTCTTT.

A few counts support this clone. The chain recombines TRBV7-2 with TRBJ1-2; D remains ambiguous. This CDR3 is 15 amino acids long. Germline assignment: CDR1 SGHTA and CDR2 FQGNSA. With 0 bases removed from V and 2 bases from J, the gap between germline ends came to 10 bases. For the CDR3, the DNA is TGTGCCAGCAGCTTAGCTCCAAAATTGAACTATGGCTACACCTTC. This translates into CASSLAPKLNYGYTF.